This TCR beta chain was profiled in a study of T cell responses to AZD1222 COVID-19 vaccine. Overall study findings and caveats: Donors skewed white British and female; clonal diversity was possibly underestimated.

As for this clone: Its specificity is unknown.

TCRdb's copy holds only in-frame clones and misses some; the assay was immunoSEQ multiplex PCR. The repertoire includes tens of thousands of clones, about 92% of them detected once, and around 5.2% sits in the top ten. The origin of this receptor is an adult in good health. The sample consisted of peripheral blood, taken on day 0 of AZD1222 vaccination.

CDR3 DNA sequence: TGCGCCAGCAGCCTTCGGACAGGGAGTAGTGTTATGGTTTACGAGCAGTACTTC. Its protein product is CASSLRTGSSVMVYEQYF. This rearrangement joins TRBV5-1 to TRBJ2-7; 8 positions match TRBD1. This CDR3 contains 18 residues. The V segment lost 4 bases and the J segment 4 bases; nucleotides outside the gene matches: 19. Germline assignment: CDR1 SGHRS and CDR2 YFSETQ. Full variable domain (missing parts from reference TRBV5-1 and TRBJ2-7): KAGVTQTPRYLIKTRGQQVTLSCSPISGHRSVSWYQQTPGQGLQFLFEYFSETQRNKGNFPGRFSGRQFSNSRSEMNVSTLELGDSALYLCASSLRTGSSVMVYEQYFGPGTRLTVT.